These 24 T cell receptor beta chains were sequenced from one sample in a study of T cell responses to AZD1222 COVID-19 vaccine (dated by TCRdb to the early 2020s). Library preparation was by the immunoSEQ multiplex PCR assay. Not all clones reach the TCRdb copy of this immuneACCESS table, which keeps in-frame sequences only. Checked studies attribute under half of the gap to unresolved V genes and leave the rest unexplained. In all, the sample holds about 98,000 clones, and roughly 80% of those were seen once. The ten largest clones represent about 17% of the sample. The label giving this sample's time point can be read as: baseline before first vaccination. Sequenced material: peripheral blood, taken on day 0 of AZD1222 vaccination. The receptors here all came from an adult in good health.

The V gene is TRBV5-4, the J gene TRBJ2-4; tentatively, D is TRBD2 (6 bases). The CDR3 is made up of 14 amino acids. With 4 bases removed from V and 6 bases from J, the gap between germline ends came to 14 bases. From germline, CDR1 is SGHNT and CDR2 YYREEE (reference sequence). CDR3 in amino acids: CASSPDGSRNIQYF. DNA for the CDR3: TGTGCCAGCAGCCCAGACGGGAGTAGAAACATTCAGTACTTC.

This clone has just a few counts. The chain is built from TRBV12-5 and TRBJ1-3; D not certain. Looked up from germline, CDR1 is LGHNT and CDR2 is FRNRAP. V was shortened by 5 bases and J by 0 bases, with 5 bases between the two germline ends. The CDR3 is 13 residues long. CDR3 in DNA: TGTGCTAGTGGTCCCGGCTCTGGAAACACCATATATTTT. Translation: CASGPGSGNTIYF.

The V and J genes are TRBV3-1 (or the pseudogene TRBV3-2) and TRBJ2-4; D is uncertain. Germline CDR1 LGHDT, CDR2 YNNKEL (reference sequence). The V gene lost 5 bases and the J gene lost 5 bases, with 22 bases spanning the gap. This CDR3 has 17 residues. The chain's CDR3 is CASSEHGPICKENIQYF. The CDR3 DNA is TGTGCCAGCAGCGAACACGGTCCCATTTGCAAAGAAAACATTCAGTACTTC.

This chain connects TRBV28 to TRBJ2-7, with a weak D call TRBD2 (6 bases). Deletions cut 10 bases from V and 6 bases from J, with 16 bases between. The V gene's germline CDR1 is MDHEN and CDR2 SYDVKM. The length of the CDR3 is 12 residues. The CDR3 DNA is TGTGCCACCACACGTCGGGGGTCCGAGCAGTACTTC. Translating gives CATTRRGSEQYF.

V usage is TRBV6-2 or TRBV6-3 and J usage is TRBJ1-2, with 10 positions matching TRBD1. J was trimmed by 6 bases and V by 5 bases; bases with no gene match: 18. CDR3 length: 18 amino acids. CDR1 and CDR2 from the germline V gene are MNHEY and SVGEGT. The DNA for the CDR3 is TGTGCCAGCAGTCAAAGTCCCGGGACAGGGGTTCGGAGTCATGGCTACACCTTC. Amino acids: CASSQSPGTGVRSHGYTF.

V usage is TRBV18 and J usage is TRBJ1-1; TRBD1 aligns across 7 bases. CDR1 KGHSH and CDR2 LQKENI come from the germline V gene. V lost 7 bases and J lost 2; bases outside the gene matches: 7. CDR3 length equals 14 residues. The CDR3 reads CASLPGQTNTEAFF. As DNA, the CDR3 is TGTGCCAGCTTACCGGGACAGACAAACACTGAAGCTTTCTTT.

The V and J genes are TRBV6-5 and TRBJ1-5; no definite D call. The CDR3 consists of 11 residues. V shed 8 bases and J shed 5 bases, with 7 bases lying between them. Germline assignment: CDR1 MNHEY and CDR2 SVGAGI. CDR3 amino acids: CASAVYQPQHF. The DNA of the CDR3 is TGTGCCAGCGCGGTGTATCAGCCCCAGCATTTT.

This chain links TRBV6-2 or TRBV6-3 with TRBJ1-1; a possible D gene is TRBD1 (5 bases). In germline, CDR1 is MNHEY, CDR2 SVGEGT. The CDR3 sequence is 15 residues long. V was pared by 3 bases and J by 5 bases, with 16 bases between. The CDR3 DNA sequence: TGTGCCAGCAGTTATAGGGGCCTTCGGGGGACTGAAGCTTTCTTT. This translates into CASSYRGLRGTEAFF.

The CDR3 DNA follows: TGTGCCAGCAGCTCCGGGCCCCTAAAGGGTTCACCCCTCCACTTT. This translates into CASSSGPLKGSPLHF. This rearrangement joins TRBV7-2 to TRBJ1-6; the D is unclear. The length of the CDR3 is 15 residues. Trimming removed 4 bases at V and 9 bases at J, with 16 bases between. Germline CDR1 and CDR2: SGHTA and FQGNSA.

This chain joins TRBV18 and TRBJ1-2; 7 nucleotides align to TRBD1. V was clipped by 3 bases and J by 7 bases; unmatched bases: 5. Per the germline V gene, CDR1 is KGHSH and CDR2 is LQKENI. The length of the CDR3 is 13 residues. CDR3 sequence reads: CASSPDRDGGYTF. CDR3 bases: TGTGCCAGCTCACCCGACAGGGATGGTGGCTACACCTTC.

V usage is TRBV2 and J usage is TRBJ1-1; a weak D match, TRBD1 (6 bases). The CDR3 sequence is 13 residues long. V was cut by 5 bases and J by 2 bases, with 9 bases left in between. Germline CDR1 reads SNHLY; CDR2 reads FYNNEI. In nucleotides, the CDR3 is TGTGCCAGCAGTCGGGGGCGAAACACTGAAGCTTTCTTT. It translates to CASSRGRNTEAFF.

The gene calls are TRBV10-3 and TRBJ2-1; D gene ambiguous. Germline values: CDR1 ENHRY, CDR2 SYGVKD. With 9 bases removed from V and 1 base from J, the gap between germline ends came to 16 bases. CDR3 length: 15 residues. Here the CDR3 DNA reads TGTGCCATAGGCCGGCCAGGACGGTCCTACAATGAGCAGTTCTTC. Translation: CAIGRPGRSYNEQFF.

This sequence joins TRBV7-8 and TRBJ1-5; D perhaps matches TRBD1 (5 bases). In germline, CDR1 is SGHVS, CDR2 FQNEAQ. The ends were cut back, 1 base at V and 4 bases at J, with 14 bases in the middle. This CDR3 is built from 16 residues. The CDR3: CASSLVGASGNQPQHF. CDR3 coding DNA: TGTGCCAGCAGCTTAGTCGGGGCATCTGGAAATCAGCCCCAGCATTTT.

The chain recombines TRBV4-2 with TRBJ1-2, with D maybe TRBD1 (5 bases). V lost 1 base to trimming and J lost 4 bases, with 13 bases between them. Germline CDR1 LGHNA, CDR2 YNFKEQ. The CDR3 sequence is 15 residues long. CDR3 sequence: CASSQVGVRGYGYTF. CDR3 bases: TGTGCCAGCAGCCAAGTAGGGGTACGGGGCTATGGCTACACCTTC.

The chain recombines TRBV24-1 with TRBJ1-1; D is unresolved. The CDR3 has 12 residues. Trimming left V 4 bases short and J 4 bases short, with 6 bases between. Per germline, CDR1 KGHDR and CDR2 SFDVKD. The CDR3: CATSDPSTEAFF. The CDR3 nucleotides are TGTGCCACCAGTGACCCGTCCACTGAAGCTTTCTTT.

The chain couples TRBV28 to TRBJ1-1, with unresolved D. In germline, CDR1 is MDHEN, CDR2 SYDVKM. V lost 8 bases and J lost 3, with 10 bases in between. This CDR3 has 12 residues. The CDR3 sequence is CASLSGDTEAFF. The CDR3 DNA is TGTGCCAGCCTCTCCGGGGACACTGAAGCTTTCTTT.

V is TRBV2 and J is TRBJ2-7; D tentatively fits TRBD1 or TRBD2 (5 bases each). The germline gives CDR1 SNHLY, CDR2 FYNNEI. The CDR3 extends over 14 amino acids. V shed 3 bases and J shed 0 bases, with 9 bases lying between them. As DNA, the CDR3 is TGTGCCAGCAGTGAGAGGGGTGGCTCCTACGAGCAGTACTTC. Its protein product is CASSERGGSYEQYF.

The gene calls are TRBV7-2 and TRBJ1-2; TRBD1 might be the D (6 bases). V lost 1 base and J lost 8, with 14 bases in between. This CDR3 region has 14 residues. Germline V gives CDR1 SGHTA, CDR2 FQGNSA. CDR3 sequence (DNA): TGTGCCAGCAGCTTAGGTCAGGGGCAATGGGGCTACACCTTC. As protein: CASSLGQGQWGYTF.

This chain joins TRBV9 and TRBJ2-1; D gene uncertain. The germline V and J ends were trimmed by 2 bases and 0 bases, with 9 bases remaining between them. The germline gives CDR1 SGDLS, CDR2 YYNGEE. The CDR3 loop spans 15 amino acids. CDR3 protein: CASSVGSGSYNEQFF. DNA of the CDR3: TGTGCCAGCAGCGTGGGTAGTGGCTCCTACAATGAGCAGTTCTTC.

This chain connects TRBV4-3 to TRBJ2-1; D unresolved. Germline CDR1 and CDR2: LGHNA and YSLEER. The CDR3 is 18 amino acids. Between the trimmed V and J ends, which lost 0 bases and 4 bases, there was a span of 19 bases. CDR3: CASSQDQAPPRPYNEQFF. The CDR3 DNA sequence: TGCGCCAGCAGCCAAGATCAGGCCCCACCCCGGCCTTACAATGAGCAGTTCTTC.

The chain recombines TRBV28 with TRBJ2-2; either TRBD1 or TRBD2 may supply D (6 bases each). This CDR3 comprises 14 residues. The germline CDR1 and CDR2 sequences are MDHEN and SYDVKM. V was cut by 9 bases and J by 0 bases, with 11 bases left in between. The CDR3 nucleotides read TGTGCCAGTGGGGGGCACGCGAACACCGGGGAGCTGTTTTTT. Protein: CASGGHANTGELFF.

On this clone: This specimen includes other DNA sequences encoding the same CDR3. This chain joins TRBV6-5 and TRBJ1-1; tentatively, D is TRBD1 (5 bases). Germline V CDR1 and CDR2: MNHEY, SVGAGI. V lost 5 bases, J lost 4 bases, and 5 bases lay in between. This CDR3 contains 11 residues. DNA for the CDR3: TGTGCCAGCAGTAGGGGCACTGAAGCTTTCTTT. Encoded protein: CASSRGTEAFF.

The V call is TRBV6-2 or TRBV6-3, the J call TRBJ2-2; 8 nucleotides agree with TRBD2. Germline values: CDR1 MNHEY, CDR2 SVGEGT. The trim removed 5 bases at V and 6 bases at J, leaving 11 bases unmatched. The CDR3 has 16 amino acids. The CDR3 here is CASSKPGLVNPGELFF. The CDR3 DNA is TGTGCCAGCAGTAAACCGGGACTAGTCAATCCCGGGGAGCTGTTTTTT.

The chain has TRBV28 and TRBJ1-5, with a weak D call TRBD1 (5 bases). V was trimmed by 4 bases and J by 2 bases, leaving 12 bases between them. This CDR3 is built from 15 residues. Germline V gives CDR1 MDHEN, CDR2 SYDVKM. The CDR3 here is CASSSGGNGNQPQHF. The CDR3 DNA follows: TGTGCCAGCAGTTCCGGGGGTAATGGCAATCAGCCCCAGCATTTT.